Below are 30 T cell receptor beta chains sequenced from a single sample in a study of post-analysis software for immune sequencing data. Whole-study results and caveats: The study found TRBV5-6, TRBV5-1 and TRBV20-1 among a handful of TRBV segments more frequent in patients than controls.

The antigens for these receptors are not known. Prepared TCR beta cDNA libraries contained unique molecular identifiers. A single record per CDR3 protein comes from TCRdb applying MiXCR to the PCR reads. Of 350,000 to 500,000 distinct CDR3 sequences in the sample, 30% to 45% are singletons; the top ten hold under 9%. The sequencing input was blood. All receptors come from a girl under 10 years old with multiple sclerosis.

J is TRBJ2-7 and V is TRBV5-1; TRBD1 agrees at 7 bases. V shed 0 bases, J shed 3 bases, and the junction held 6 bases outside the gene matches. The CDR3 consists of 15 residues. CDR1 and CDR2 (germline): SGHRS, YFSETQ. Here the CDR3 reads CASSLATGFYYEQYF. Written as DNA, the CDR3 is TGCGCCAGCAGCTTGGCGACAGGGTTTTACTACGAGCAGTACTTC.

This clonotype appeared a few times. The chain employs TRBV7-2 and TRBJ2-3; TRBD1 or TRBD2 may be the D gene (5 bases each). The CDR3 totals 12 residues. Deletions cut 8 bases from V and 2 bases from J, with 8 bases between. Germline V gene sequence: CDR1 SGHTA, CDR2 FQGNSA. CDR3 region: CASGGFTDTQYF. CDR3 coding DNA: TGTGCCAGCGGGGGATTCACAGATACGCAGTATTTT.

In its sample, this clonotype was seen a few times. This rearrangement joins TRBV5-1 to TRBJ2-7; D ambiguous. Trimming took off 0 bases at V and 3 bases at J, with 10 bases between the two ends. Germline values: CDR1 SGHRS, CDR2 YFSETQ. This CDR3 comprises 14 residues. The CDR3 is CASSLDSRLYEQYF. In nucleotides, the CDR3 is TGCGCCAGCAGCTTGGACAGTCGACTCTACGAGCAGTACTTC.

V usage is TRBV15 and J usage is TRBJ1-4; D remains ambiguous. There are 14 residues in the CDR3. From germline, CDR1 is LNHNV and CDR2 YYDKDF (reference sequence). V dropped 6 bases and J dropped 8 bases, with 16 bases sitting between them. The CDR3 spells CATSRRPGNEKLFF. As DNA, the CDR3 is TGTGCCACCAGTAGGAGACCGGGAAACGAAAAACTGTTTTTT.

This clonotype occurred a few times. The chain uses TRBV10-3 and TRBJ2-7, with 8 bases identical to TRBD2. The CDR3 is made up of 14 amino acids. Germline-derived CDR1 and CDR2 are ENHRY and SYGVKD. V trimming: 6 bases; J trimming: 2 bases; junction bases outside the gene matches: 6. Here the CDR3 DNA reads TGTGCCATCAGCGAGAGCGGGAGCCCCTACGAGCAGTACTTC. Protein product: CAISESGSPYEQYF.

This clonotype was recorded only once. As DNA, the CDR3 is TGTGCCAGCAGTTTTGGTCTAGCGGGGGGGGTTAATGAGCAGTTCTTC. This translates into CASSFGLAGGVNEQFF. The chain has TRBV28 and TRBJ2-1, with 12 bases lining up with TRBD2. With V trimmed by 3 bases and J by 7 bases, 7 bases remained unmatched. CDR1 is MDHEN and CDR2 is SYDVKM in the germline V gene. The CDR3 extends over 16 amino acids.

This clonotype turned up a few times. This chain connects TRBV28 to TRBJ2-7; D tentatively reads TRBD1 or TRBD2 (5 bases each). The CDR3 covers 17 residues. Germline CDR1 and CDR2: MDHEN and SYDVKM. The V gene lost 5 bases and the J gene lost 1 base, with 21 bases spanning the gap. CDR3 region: CASSLNLAGTVSYEQYF. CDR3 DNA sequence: TGTGCCAGCAGTCTAAATCTTGCCGGGACGGTTTCCTACGAGCAGTACTTC.

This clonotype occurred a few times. CDR3 loop: CASSVQGQETQYF. The CDR3 DNA reads TGTGCCAGCAGCGTCCAGGGACAAGAGACCCAGTACTTC. V and J are TRBV9 and TRBJ2-5, with D possibly matching TRBD1 (5 bases). Germline V gene sequence: CDR1 SGDLS, CDR2 YYNGEE. The CDR3 covers 13 residues. Trimming left V 2 bases short and J 2 bases short, with 7 bases between. Full variable domain (remainder filled in from reference TRBV9 and TRBJ2-5): DSGVTQTPKHLITATGQRVTLRCSPRSGDLSVYWYQQSLDQGLQFLIQYYNGEERAKGNILERFSAQQFPDLHSELNLSSLELGDSALYFCASSVQGQETQYFGPGTRLLVL.

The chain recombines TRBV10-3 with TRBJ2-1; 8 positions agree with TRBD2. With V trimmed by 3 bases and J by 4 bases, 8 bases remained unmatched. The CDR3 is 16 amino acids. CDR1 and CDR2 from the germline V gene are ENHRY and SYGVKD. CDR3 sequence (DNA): TGTGCCATCAGTGATTTACCGGGACTAGTTTACAATGAGCAGTTCTTC. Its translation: CAISDLPGLVYNEQFF.

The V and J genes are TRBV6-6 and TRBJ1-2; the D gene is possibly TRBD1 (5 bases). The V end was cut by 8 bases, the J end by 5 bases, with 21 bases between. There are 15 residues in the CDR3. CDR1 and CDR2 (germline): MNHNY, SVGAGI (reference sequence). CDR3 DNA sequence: TGTGCCAGCCATAAAGGGGCACAGCAACTTTATGGCTACACCTTC. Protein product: CASHKGAQQLYGYTF.

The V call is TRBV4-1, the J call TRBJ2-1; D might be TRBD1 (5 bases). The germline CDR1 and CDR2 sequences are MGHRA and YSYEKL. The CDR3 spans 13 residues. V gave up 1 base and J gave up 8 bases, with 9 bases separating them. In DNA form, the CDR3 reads TGCGCCAGCAGCCAAGGATTAGGGGATGAGCAGTTCTTC. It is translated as CASSQGLGDEQFF.

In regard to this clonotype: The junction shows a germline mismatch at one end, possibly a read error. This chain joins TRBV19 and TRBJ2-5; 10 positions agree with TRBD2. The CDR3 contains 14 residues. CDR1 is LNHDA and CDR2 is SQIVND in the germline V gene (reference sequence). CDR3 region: CASSIAGGQETQYF. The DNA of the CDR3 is TGTGCCAGTAGCATAGCGGGGGGACAAGAGACCCAGTACTTC. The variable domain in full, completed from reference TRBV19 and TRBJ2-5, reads DGGITQSPKYLFRKEGQNVTLSCEQNLNHDAMYWYRQDPGQGLRLIYYSQIVNDFQKGDIAEGYSVSREKKESFPLTVTSAQKNPTAFYLCASSIAGGQETQYFGPGTRLLVL.

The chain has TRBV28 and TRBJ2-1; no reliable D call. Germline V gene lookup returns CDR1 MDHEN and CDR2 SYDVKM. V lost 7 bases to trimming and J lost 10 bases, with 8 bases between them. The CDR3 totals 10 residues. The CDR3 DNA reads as TGTGCCAGCATCCATTCCGAGCAGTTCTTC. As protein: CASIHSEQFF.

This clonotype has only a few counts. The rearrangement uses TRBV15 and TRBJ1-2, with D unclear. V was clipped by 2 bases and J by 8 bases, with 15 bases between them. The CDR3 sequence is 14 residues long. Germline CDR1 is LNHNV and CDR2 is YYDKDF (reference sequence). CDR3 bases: TGTGCCACCAGCAGAACTCCCCTCGGATGGGGCTACACCTTC. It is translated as CATSRTPLGWGYTF.

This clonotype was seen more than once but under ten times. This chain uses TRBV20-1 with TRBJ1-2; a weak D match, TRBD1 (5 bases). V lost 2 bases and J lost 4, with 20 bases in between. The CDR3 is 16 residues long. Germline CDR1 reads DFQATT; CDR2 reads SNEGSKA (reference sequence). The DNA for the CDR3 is TGCAGTGCTAGACAGAGACGCGGCGAGGGGAGCTATGGCTACACCTTC. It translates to CSARQRRGEGSYGYTF.

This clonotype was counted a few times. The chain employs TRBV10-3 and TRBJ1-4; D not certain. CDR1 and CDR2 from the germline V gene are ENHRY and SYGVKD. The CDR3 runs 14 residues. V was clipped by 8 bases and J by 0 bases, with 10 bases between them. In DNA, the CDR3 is TGTGCCATCGCCGAAGAAGCAACTAATGAAAAACTGTTTTTT. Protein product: CAIAEEATNEKLFF.

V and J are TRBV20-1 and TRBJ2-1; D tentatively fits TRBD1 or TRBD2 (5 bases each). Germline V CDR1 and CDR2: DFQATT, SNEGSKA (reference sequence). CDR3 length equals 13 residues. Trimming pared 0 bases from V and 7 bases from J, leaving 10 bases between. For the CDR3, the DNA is TGCAGTGCTAGAGATGGGGGATGGAATGAGCAGTTCTTC. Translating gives CSARDGGWNEQFF.

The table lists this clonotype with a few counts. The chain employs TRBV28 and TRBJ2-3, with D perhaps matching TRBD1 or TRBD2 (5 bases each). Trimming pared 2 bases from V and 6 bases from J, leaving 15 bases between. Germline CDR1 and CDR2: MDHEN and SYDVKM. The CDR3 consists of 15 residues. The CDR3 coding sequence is TGTGCCAGCAGTTTACCCGGGACCCAGCGCGATACGCAGTATTTT. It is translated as CASSLPGTQRDTQYF.

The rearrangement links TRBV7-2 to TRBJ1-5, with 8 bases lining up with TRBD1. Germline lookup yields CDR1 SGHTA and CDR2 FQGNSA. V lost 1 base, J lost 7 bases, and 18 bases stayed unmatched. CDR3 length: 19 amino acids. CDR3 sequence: CASSLVRVRGQGFNQPQHF. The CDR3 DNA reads TGTGCCAGCAGCTTAGTTAGAGTTAGAGGACAGGGTTTTAACCAGCCCCAGCATTTT.

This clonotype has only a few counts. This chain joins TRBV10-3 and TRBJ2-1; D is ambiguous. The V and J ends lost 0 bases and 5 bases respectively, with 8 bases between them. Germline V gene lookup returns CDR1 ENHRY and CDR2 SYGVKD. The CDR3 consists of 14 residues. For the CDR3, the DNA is TGTGCCATCAGTGAGTCAGGCGGCAACAATGAGCAGTTCTTC. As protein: CAISESGGNNEQFF.

CDR3 region: CASMRVAGSSYNEQFF. CDR3 sequence (DNA): TGTGCCAGCATGCGGGTGGCAGGGAGCTCCTACAATGAGCAGTTCTTC. The V and J genes are TRBV6-4 and TRBJ2-1, with D possibly being TRBD1 or TRBD2 (5 bases each). V dropped 7 bases and J dropped 0 bases, with 16 bases sitting between them. This CDR3 contains 16 residues. CDR1 and CDR2 from the germline V gene are MRHNA and SNTAGT.

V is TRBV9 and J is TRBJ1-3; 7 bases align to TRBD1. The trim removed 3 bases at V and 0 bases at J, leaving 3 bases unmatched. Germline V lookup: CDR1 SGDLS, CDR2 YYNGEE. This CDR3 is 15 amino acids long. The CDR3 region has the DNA TGTGCCAGCAGCGGAGGGGACAGCTCTGGAAACACCATATATTTT. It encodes CASSGGDSSGNTIYF.

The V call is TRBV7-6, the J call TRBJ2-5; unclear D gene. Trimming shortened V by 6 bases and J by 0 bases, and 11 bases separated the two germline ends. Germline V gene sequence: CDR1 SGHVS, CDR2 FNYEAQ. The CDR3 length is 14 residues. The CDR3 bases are TGTGCCAGCAGTTTTACTGGGTACCAAGAGACCCAGTACTTC. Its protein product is CASSFTGYQETQYF.

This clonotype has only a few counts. CDR3 loop: CASSPGQLSYTF. DNA for the CDR3: TGTGCCAGCAGCCCGGGACAGTTATCCTACACCTTC. The V and J genes are TRBV6-5 and TRBJ1-2; 7 nucleotides align to TRBD1. The J segment lost 10 bases and the V segment lost 6 bases, leaving 8 bases of the junction unmatched. Germline CDR1 is MNHEY and CDR2 is SVGAGI. CDR3 length equals 12 residues.

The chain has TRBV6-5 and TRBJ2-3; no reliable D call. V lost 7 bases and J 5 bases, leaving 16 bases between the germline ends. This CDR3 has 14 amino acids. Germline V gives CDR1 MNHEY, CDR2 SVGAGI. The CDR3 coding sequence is TGTGCCAGCAAATGGCGTGGCGGCAGAGATACGCAGTATTTT. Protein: CASKWRGGRDTQYF.

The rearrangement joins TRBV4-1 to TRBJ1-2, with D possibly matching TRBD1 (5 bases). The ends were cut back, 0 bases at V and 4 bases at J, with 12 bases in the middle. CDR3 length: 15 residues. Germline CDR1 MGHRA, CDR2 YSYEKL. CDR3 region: CASSQDGAGGYGYTF. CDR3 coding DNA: TGCGCCAGCAGCCAAGATGGGGCGGGAGGCTATGGCTACACCTTC.

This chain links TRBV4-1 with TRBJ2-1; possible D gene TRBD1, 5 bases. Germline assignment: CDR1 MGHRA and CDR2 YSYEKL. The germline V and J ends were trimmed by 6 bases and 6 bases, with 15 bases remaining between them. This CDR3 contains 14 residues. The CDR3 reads CASRQQWGSNEQFF. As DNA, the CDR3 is TGCGCCAGCAGGCAACAGTGGGGCTCCAATGAGCAGTTCTTC.

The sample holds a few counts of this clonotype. The CDR3 region is CASSPPWEDSGGYTF. The CDR3 DNA reads as TGTGCCAGCAGTCCGCCCTGGGAGGATTCGGGAGGCTACACCTTC. V gene TRBV6-2 or TRBV6-3 combines with J gene TRBJ1-2; D is ambiguous. Per the germline V gene, CDR1 is MNHEY and CDR2 is SVGEGT. The ends were cut back, 5 bases at V and 8 bases at J, with 21 bases in the middle. CDR3 length: 15 residues.

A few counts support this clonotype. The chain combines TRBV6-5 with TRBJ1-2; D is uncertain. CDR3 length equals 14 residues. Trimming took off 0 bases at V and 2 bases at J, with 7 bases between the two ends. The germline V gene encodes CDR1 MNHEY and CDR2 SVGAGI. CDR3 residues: CASSYSPRNYGYTF. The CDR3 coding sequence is TGTGCCAGCAGTTACTCGCCACGGAACTATGGCTACACCTTC.

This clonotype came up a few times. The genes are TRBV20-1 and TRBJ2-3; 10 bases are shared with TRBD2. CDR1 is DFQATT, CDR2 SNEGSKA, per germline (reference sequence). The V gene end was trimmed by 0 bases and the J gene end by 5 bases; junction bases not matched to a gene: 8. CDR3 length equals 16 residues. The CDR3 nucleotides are TGCAGTGCTAGAGATCCTACTAGCGGGATTGGAGATACGCAGTATTTT. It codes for CSARDPTSGIGDTQYF.